Presented here are 18 T cell receptor beta chains from one specimen sequenced in a study of breast tumors, draining lymph nodes, adjacent tissues. Each CDR3 protein is one row after TCRdb ran MiXCR on the multiplex PCR reads. The data show about 14,000 distinct CDR3 sequences, around 57% seen once. Material: tumor-adjacent breast tissue. The receptors come from a female donor with breast cancer. Some clones in this sample may be carry-over from other donors' samples.

This clonotype has just a few counts. The chain employs TRBV29-1 and TRBJ1-2; 7 nucleotides align to TRBD1. This CDR3 spans 14 amino acids. V dropped 7 bases and J dropped 4; count of bases not matched to a gene: 12. CDR1 SQVTM and CDR2 ANQGSEA come from the germline V gene. CDR3 loop: CSAGTAGDSYGYTF. For the CDR3, the DNA is TGCAGCGCCGGGACAGCGGGGGATAGCTATGGCTACACCTTC.

This clonotype was seen many times. The rearrangement joins TRBV6-1 to TRBJ1-5, with no clear D. The CDR3 spans 13 residues. Germline V gene sequence: CDR1 MNHNS, CDR2 SASEGT. The ends were cut back, 2 bases at V and 5 bases at J, with 7 bases in the middle. CDR3 in amino acids: CASSETWDQPQHF. CDR3 sequence (DNA): TGTGCCAGCAGTGAAACCTGGGATCAGCCCCAGCATTTT.

As for this clonotype: It may be a read error: a sequence one base away is much more abundant. CDR3 DNA: TGTGCCAGCTCACCAGAAAACTCGGGGAATGAGCAGTTCTTC. It translates to CASSPENSGNEQFF. This rearrangement joins TRBV18 to TRBJ2-1; D is possibly TRBD2 (5 bases). Germline values: CDR1 KGHSH, CDR2 LQKENI. The length of the CDR3 is 14 residues. V lost 2 bases to trimming and J lost 7 bases, with 12 bases between them.

This clonotype was counted at least ten times. The rearrangement links TRBV6-1 to TRBJ2-2; D could derive from TRBD1 or TRBD2 (5 bases each). The CDR3 has 13 amino acids. Germline V gives CDR1 MNHNS, CDR2 SASEGT. CDR3 in DNA: TGTGCAGGGGACCGGGACCCCGCCGGGGAGCTGTTTTTT. Amino acid sequence: CAGDRDPAGELFF.

The chain has TRBV20-1 and TRBJ2-7; tentatively, D is TRBD1 (6 bases). The CDR3 contains 16 residues. Germline CDR1 DFQATT, CDR2 SNEGSKA (reference sequence). Deletions cut 3 bases from V and 4 bases from J, with 22 bases between. Written as DNA, the CDR3 is TGCAGTGCTAGTCGTTCAACGGGACACCGAATTTACGAGCAGTACTTC. This translates into CSASRSTGHRIYEQYF.

The V gene is TRBV7-8, the J gene TRBJ1-2; D remains ambiguous. The CDR3 is 17 amino acids. Germline CDR1 reads SGHVS; CDR2 reads FQNEAQ. V was shortened by 0 bases and J by 4 bases, with 18 bases between the two germline ends. This chain's CDR3 is CASSLAVGGSSVYGYTF. In nucleotides, the CDR3 is TGTGCCAGCAGCTTAGCGGTGGGAGGGAGTAGCGTCTATGGCTACACCTTC.

This clonotype was counted ten times or more. This chain connects TRBV11-2 to TRBJ2-5; D is ambiguous. Germline CDR1 SGHAT, CDR2 FQNNGV. The V gene lost 0 bases and the J gene lost 3 bases, with 5 bases spanning the gap. The CDR3 is made up of 13 amino acids. Written as DNA, the CDR3 is TGTGCCAGCAGCTTAGAGTCTAAAGAGACCCAGTACTTC. It yields the protein CASSLESKETQYF.

In its sample, this clonotype was seen a few times. The chain combines TRBV29-1 with TRBJ1-3, with D uncertain. Trimming stripped 4 bases from V and 1 base from J, with 8 bases between. The germline gives CDR1 SQVTM, CDR2 ANQGSEA. CDR3 size: 13 residues. CDR3 nucleotide sequence: TGCAGCGTTGGATATTCTTCTGGAAACACCATATATTTT. Translated: CSVGYSSGNTIYF.

This clonotype showed up many times. J is TRBJ2-5 and V is TRBV4-2, with D tentatively TRBD2 (6 bases). The CDR3 has 18 amino acids. Per the germline V gene, CDR1 is LGHNA and CDR2 is YNFKEQ. V lost 0 bases and J 1 base, leaving 18 bases between the germline ends. CDR3 residues: CASSQDNQRVGRQETQYF. The CDR3 DNA is TGTGCCAGCAGCCAAGATAACCAGCGGGTGGGGCGCCAAGAGACCCAGTACTTC.

The V call is TRBV11-2, the J call TRBJ2-5; tentative D call: TRBD1 (6 bases). There are 16 residues in the CDR3. Germline CDR1 reads SGHAT; CDR2 reads FQNNGV. V gave up 5 bases and J gave up 1 base, with 17 bases separating them. The CDR3 spells CASSPGQLNSQETQYF. As DNA, the CDR3 is TGTGCCAGCAGCCCCGGACAGCTCAACAGCCAAGAGACCCAGTACTTC. Using reference TRBV11-2 and TRBJ2-5 for the parts outside the CDR3, the full variable domain is EAGVAQSPRYKIIEKRQSVAFWCNPISGHATLYWYQQILGQGPKLLIQFQNNGVVDDSQLPKDRFSAERLKGVDSTLKIQPAKLEDSAVYLCASSPGQLNSQETQYFGPGTRLLVL.

CDR3 DNA sequence: TGTGCCAGCAGCCCGTTGGCAGGGACCCGCAATCAGCCCCAGCATTTT. Protein: CASSPLAGTRNQPQHF. The V and J genes are TRBV7-8 and TRBJ1-5; D might be TRBD1 (5 bases). The CDR3 is 16 residues long. Trimming stripped 5 bases from V and 2 bases from J, with 16 bases between. The V gene's germline CDR1 is SGHVS and CDR2 FQNEAQ.

The chain recombines TRBV5-1 with TRBJ2-7, with 12 bases identical to TRBD2. The CDR3 sequence is 15 residues long. Germline-derived CDR1 and CDR2 are SGHRS and YFSETQ. Germline trimming cut 4 bases from V and 0 bases from J; bases unmatched to any gene: 2. CDR3 loop: CASSLTSGSSYEQYF. CDR3 coding DNA: TGCGCCAGCAGCCTGACTAGCGGGAGCTCCTACGAGCAGTACTTC.

This clonotype was seen a few times. This chain uses TRBV20-1 with TRBJ2-2, with 11 bases identical to TRBD1. Germline trimming cut 6 bases from V and 7 bases from J; bases unmatched to any gene: 7. Looked up from germline, CDR1 is DFQATT and CDR2 is SNEGSKA (reference sequence). This CDR3 spans 14 amino acids. The CDR3: CSAIGQGASGELFF. CDR3 bases: TGCAGTGCCATCGGACAGGGGGCAAGCGGGGAGCTGTTTTTT.

Many counts were recorded for this clonotype. The chain is built from TRBV5-8 and TRBJ2-5; TRBD2 might be the D (6 bases). Between the trimmed V and J ends, which lost 0 bases and 2 bases, there was a span of 17 bases. The CDR3 has 17 amino acids. Germline V gene lookup returns CDR1 SGHTS and CDR2 YDEGEE. CDR3 DNA sequence: TGTGCCAGCAGCTTGGCCGGGACTCGCAAGGGGCAAGAGACCCAGTACTTC. Its protein product is CASSLAGTRKGQETQYF.

The CDR3 bases are TGTGCCATCAGCCGACAGGGGGGCGATGGCTACACCTTC. Amino acids: CAISRQGGDGYTF. The chain combines TRBV10-3 with TRBJ1-2; 9 positions agree with TRBD1. CDR1 is ENHRY and CDR2 is SYGVKD in the germline V gene. The V segment lost 6 bases and the J segment 6 bases; nucleotides outside the gene matches: 5. The CDR3 spans 13 residues.

Only a few counts were recorded for this clonotype. The CDR3 loop is CAISELASNQPQHF. CDR3 DNA sequence: TGTGCCATCAGTGAGTTAGCTAGCAATCAGCCCCAGCATTTT. The chain couples TRBV10-3 to TRBJ1-5, with D unresolved. Trimming stripped 1 base from V and 0 bases from J, with 4 bases between. CDR3 length: 14 residues. The germline V gene encodes CDR1 ENHRY and CDR2 SYGVKD.

This clonotype is categorized as medium-sized. J is TRBJ1-2 and V is TRBV20-1; no firm D call. CDR1 DFQATT and CDR2 SNEGSKA come from the germline V gene (reference sequence). The CDR3 is made up of 12 amino acids. The V gene lost 5 bases and the J gene lost 5 bases, with 12 bases spanning the gap. The CDR3: CSAWSGIYGYTF. Here the CDR3 DNA reads TGCAGTGCTTGGTCGGGGATATATGGCTACACCTTC.

The chain recombines TRBV7-3 with TRBJ2-5; 11 positions match TRBD2. CDR1 and CDR2 (germline): SGHTA, FQGTGA. This CDR3 comprises 16 residues. V lost 4 bases to trimming and J lost 3 bases; unmatched junction nucleotides: 7. The CDR3 sequence is CASSSGTSGSKETQYF. In DNA, the CDR3 is TGTGCCAGCAGCTCAGGGACTAGCGGAAGCAAAGAGACCCAGTACTTC.